The 13 T cell receptor beta chains listed next were all sequenced from one sample in a study of monozygotic twins with inflammatory bowel disease. Using the 5' RACE reads, TCRdb records one entry per CDR3 protein without DNA. Its listing shows hundreds of thousands of distinct CDR3 sequences. Material: blood. These receptors all stem from a human donor with ulcerative colitis or Crohn's disease, or a healthy co-twin of an affected twin (not recorded which).

V is TRBV12-2 and J is TRBJ2-1; TCRdb calls TRBD2, which cannot be checked without DNA. TRBV12-2 represents a pseudogene. The CDR3 is 15 amino acids. The CDR3: CASRPGTSEPNEQFF.

The CDR3: CSARGTSGREIFPDTQYF. The rearrangement uses TRBV20-1 and TRBJ2-3; TCRdb designates TRBD2, a call that cannot be tested without DNA. Germline-derived CDR1 and CDR2 are DFQATT and SNEGSKA (reference sequence). The CDR3 covers 18 residues.

The chain employs TRBV6-5 and TRBJ2-7; as DNA is missing, the TRBD2 call by TCRdb cannot be tested. The germline V gene has CDR1 MNHEY and CDR2 SVGAGI. The CDR3 is made up of 14 amino acids. CDR3 sequence reads: CASSYVRDSYEQYF.

The gene calls are TRBV29-1 and TRBJ1-1; without DNA, the TCRdb call of TRBD1 cannot be checked. Germline V CDR1 and CDR2: SQVTM, ANQGSEA. CDR3 length: 14 residues. CDR3 region: CSAGDPGGYTEAFF. The full variable domain, rest sourced from reference TRBV29-1 and TRBJ1-1, is SAVISQKPSRDICQRGTSLTIQCQVDSQVTMMFWYRQQPGQSLTLIATANQGSEATYESGFVIDKFPISRPNLTFSTLTVSNMSPEDSSIYLCSAGDPGGYTEAFFGQGTRLTVV.

V is TRBV9 and J is TRBJ1-2. The CDR3 is 14 amino acids. Germline CDR1 SGDLS, CDR2 YYNGEE. The CDR3 loop is CASSVSSGRGGYTF.

CDR3 loop: CAIQRQFSDTQYF. The chain is built from TRBV10-3 and TRBJ2-3. The CDR3 runs to 13 residues. CDR1 and CDR2 (germline): ENHRY, SYGVKD.

The chain combines TRBV14 with TRBJ2-2. Germline assignment: CDR1 SGHDN and CDR2 FVKESK. The CDR3 is 17 residues long. This CDR3 reads CASSPSLWAGHTGELFF.

The V and J genes are TRBV14 and TRBJ1-1. CDR1 is SGHDN and CDR2 is FVKESK in the germline V gene. This CDR3 is built from 13 residues. The CDR3 sequence is CASSQESRTEAFF.

The gene calls are TRBV19 and TRBJ1-1. In germline, CDR1 is LNHDA, CDR2 SQIVND (reference sequence). CDR3 length equals 14 residues. CDR3 sequence: CASSISLDGTEAFF.

The chain combines TRBV7-2 with TRBJ1-1. The CDR3 contains 12 residues. Germline V gene lookup returns CDR1 SGHTA and CDR2 FQGNSA. The CDR3 loop reads CASSLAGIEAFF. Based on the CDR3 plus reference TRBV7-2 and TRBJ1-1, the full variable domain is GAGVSQSPSNKVTEKGKDVELRCDPISGHTALYWYRQSLGQGLEFLIYFQGNSAPDKSGLPSDRFSAERTGGSVSTLTIQRTQQEDSAVYLCASSLAGIEAFFGQGTRLTVV.

The V call is TRBV5-1, the J call TRBJ2-5; the D gene TCRdb calls, TRBD2, cannot be checked with no DNA. The CDR3 consists of 16 residues. CDR1 SGHRS and CDR2 YFSETQ come from the germline V gene. The CDR3 loop reads CASSISTSGRSETQYF.

The V gene is TRBV5-6, the J gene TRBJ2-7; with no DNA, the TCRdb D assignment of TRBD1 cannot be verified. In germline, CDR1 is SGHDT, CDR2 YYEEEE. The CDR3 length is 14 residues. CDR3 protein: CASSSDRYSYEQYF.

The chain combines TRBV4-2 with TRBJ2-3; TCRdb reports TRBD2, a call that lacks DNA to check it against. Germline V lookup: CDR1 LGHNA, CDR2 YNFKEQ. This CDR3 contains 15 residues. CDR3 protein: CASKAGGSNADTQYF.